One sample yielded the 13 T cell receptor beta chains listed below, sequenced in a study of T cell clonality in common variable immunodeficiency. Assay used: immunoSEQ multiplex PCR; TCRdb lists only in-frame clones, some missing. The sample yields about 39,000 clones, without any singletons. The specimen sequenced was peripheral blood mononuclear cells. These receptor sequences come from a person aged 18-70 years in good health.

This clone appeared many times. The read ends 3 residues shy of where the CDR3 ends; the end is completed using the germline J gene. The V call is TRBV28, the J call TRBJ1-1, with a possible D match to TRBD1 (5 bases). The germline V gene has CDR1 MDHEN and CDR2 SYDVKM. The CDR3 sequence is 12 residues long. The CDR3 loop is CASTQGFGQAFF. The DNA read from the CDR3 is TGTGCCAGCACCCAGGGTTTTGGGCAA.

This clone was recorded many times. Read coverage stops 3 residues before the CDR3 terminus; the germline J gene supplies the remainder. V is TRBV18 and J is TRBJ1-1; a possible D gene is TRBD1 (5 bases). The CDR3 totals 15 residues. Germline CDR1 and CDR2: KGHSH and LQKENI. The V end lost 2 bases, the J end lost 1 base, and 11 bases lay between the germline ends. CDR3 bases read: TGTGCCAGCTCACCAGATATGGGGGGGAACACTGAA. It specifies CASSPDMGGNTE. The entire CDR3 is CASSPDMGGNTEAFF.

In this sample, this clone turned up many times. The DNA read from the CDR3 is TGTGCCTGGAGTGTTCAAACGGGGGGC. It encodes CAWSVQTGG. The CDR3 reads in full as CAWSVQTGGYTF. The chain is built from TRBV30 and TRBJ1-2; D unclear. Read data end 3 residues before the CDR3 end; the end is taken from the germline J gene. The CDR3 is made up of 12 amino acids. Germline values: CDR1 GTSNPN, CDR2 SVGIG (reference sequence).

This clone was counted many times. The DNA ends 3 residues before the CDR3 does, and the rest of the CDR3 is filled in from the germline J gene. V usage is TRBV9 and J usage is TRBJ2-3, with D uncertain. This CDR3 region has 14 residues. CDR1 SGDLS and CDR2 YYNGEE come from the germline V gene. The V end was cut by 0 bases, the J end by 2 bases, with 7 bases between. The CDR3: CASSVGPNTDTQYF. The CDR3 DNA, read in part, is TGTGCCAGCAGCGTAGGGCCGAACACAGATACG.

This clone was seen ten or more times. This CDR3 reads CASSPGSGYGYTF. The CDR3 bases that were read are TGTGCCAGCTCACCTGGCTCCGGGTATGGC. The chain recombines TRBV18 with TRBJ1-2; no definite D call. With the read ending 3 residues before the CDR3 end, the germline J gene is used to fill in that end. V lost 3 bases and J 5 bases, leaving 10 bases between the germline ends. The germline gives CDR1 KGHSH, CDR2 LQKENI. The CDR3 is 13 residues long.

This clone was seen at least ten times. The sequenced part of the CDR3 DNA is TGTGCCAGTAGTAGAGGCAGGGTCGCAGATACG. It translates to CASSRGRVADT. In full, the CDR3 is CASSRGRVADTQYF. This chain links TRBV19 with TRBJ2-3; D is possibly TRBD1 (5 bases). The read stops 3 residues short of the end of the CDR3; the missing end is completed from the germline J gene. CDR3 size: 14 residues. Trimming took 4 bases from V and 4 from J, leaving 12 bases between them. CDR1 is LNHDA and CDR2 is SQIVND in the germline V gene (reference sequence).

This clone was counted at least ten times. Read sequence stops 3 residues before the CDR3 end, and the germline J gene provides the missing end. The gene calls are TRBV10-3 and TRBJ2-3; 7 bases agree with TRBD2. The trim removed 6 bases at V and 6 bases at J, leaving 6 bases unmatched. CDR1 and CDR2 (germline): ENHRY, SYGVKD. The CDR3 is made up of 13 amino acids. CDR3 amino acids: CAISARESDTQYF. The covered CDR3 bases are TGTGCCATCAGCGCGCGGGAGTCGGATACG.

This clone was detected many times. The CDR3 end lies 3 residues beyond the end of the read and is filled in from the germline J gene. The rearrangement uses TRBV15 and TRBJ2-7; the match to TRBD1 covers 7 bases. Germline assignment: CDR1 LNHNV and CDR2 YYDKDF (reference sequence). The CDR3 covers 15 residues. J was trimmed by 2 bases and V by 5 bases; bases with no gene match: 9. Here the CDR3 reads CATSGRQGFTYEQYF. CDR3 bases read: TGTGCCACCAGCGGTAGACAGGGATTCACCTACGAG.

This clone was seen a few times. The DNA ends 3 residues before the CDR3 does, and the rest of the CDR3 is filled in from the germline J gene. This chain joins TRBV5-8 and TRBJ2-7; D possibly corresponds to TRBD2 (6 bases). The CDR3 loop spans 15 amino acids. CDR1 is SGHTS and CDR2 is YDEGEE in the germline V gene. V lost 4 bases and J lost 5, with 19 bases in between. CDR3 in amino acids: CASSQGLRASDEQYF. The sequenced CDR3 bases are TGTGCCAGCAGCCAGGGACTCAGGGCGTCCGACGAG.

This clone appeared many times. Read data end 3 residues before the CDR3 end; the end is taken from the germline J gene. The chain has TRBV19 and TRBJ2-2; D may match TRBD1 or TRBD2 (5 bases each). The CDR3 covers 16 residues. From germline, CDR1 is LNHDA and CDR2 SQIVND (reference sequence). V was trimmed by 8 bases and J by 3 bases, leaving 19 bases between them. The CDR3 sequence is CASCNEGSGYTGELFF. The sequenced CDR3 bases are TGTGCCAGTTGTAATGAGGGTTCAGGGTACACCGGGGAG. The variable domain in full, with the rest retrieved from reference TRBV19 and TRBJ2-2, is DGGITQSPKYLFRKEGQNVTLSCEQNLNHDAMYWYRQDPGQGLRLIYYSQIVNDFQKGDIAEGYSVSREKKESFPLTVTSAQKNPTAFYLCASCNEGSGYTGELFFGEGSRLTVL.

Points on this clone: An end of the junction differs from the germline gene, which may be a read error. The CDR3 extends 3 residues past the end of the read, so its final part is completed from the germline J gene. The chain is built from TRBV7-9 and TRBJ2-5, with D tentatively TRBD1 (5 bases). Per the germline V gene, CDR1 is SEHNR and CDR2 is FQNEAQ (reference sequence). There are 13 residues in the CDR3. CDR3 sequence: CSSSLQGADTQYF. The part of the CDR3 DNA that was read is TGTTCCAGCAGCTTGCAGGGTGCGGATACC.

This clone was seen many times. The read is 3 residues too short to cover the CDR3 end, so that end is filled in from the germline J gene. The chain carries TRBV5-1 and TRBJ1-4, with TRBD1 as a possible D gene (5 bases). CDR1 is SGHRS, CDR2 YFSETQ, per germline. The CDR3 spans 15 residues. The sequenced CDR3 bases are TGCGCCAGCAGCTTGGGGGCGGGGAGGGGTTCACCA. This encodes CASSLGAGRGSP. The whole CDR3 sequence is CASSLGAGRGSPLFF.

This clone was seen many times. The missing CDR3 end, 3 residues past where the read stops, is filled in from the germline J gene. This chain uses TRBV5-1 with TRBJ2-1, with 7 positions matching TRBD2. CDR3 length: 15 amino acids. The V segment lost 2 bases and the J segment 6 bases; nucleotides outside the gene matches: 8. The germline CDR1 and CDR2 sequences are SGHRS and YFSETQ. CDR3 residues: CASSLSQPGGNEQFF. Partial CDR3 DNA: TGCGCCAGCAGCTTATCTCAACCGGGGGGCAATGAG.